The clone carrying this TCR beta chain has a count of ten or more. Antigen specificity is unknown. With the library built for alpha chains, this beta chain is off target and its frequency is not meaningful. This sample stems from a study of spatial heterogeneity in lung cancer. Stated time point: sample taken at primary tumor resection. MiXCR, run by TCRdb on the 5' RACE reads, gives a single entry per CDR3 protein. The sample comprises roughly 5,700 distinct CDR3 sequences, about 8% of which are singletons, and 28% rests with the top ten. Study observations and caveats: One measure, the expanded intratumoral alpha and beta TCR count, tracked tumor mutation counts.

The TCR originated in a female donor with early-stage non-small cell lung cancer. This specimen consisted of lung tumor tissue, obtained at surgery.

Here the CDR3 reads CASGAPSYGYTF. CDR3 in DNA: TGTGCCAGCGGAGCGCCTAGCTATGGCTACACCTTC. This chain joins TRBV5-6 and TRBJ1-2; D is undetermined. V lost 7 bases and J 4 bases, leaving 11 bases between the germline ends. The germline V gene encodes CDR1 SGHDT and CDR2 YYEEEE. The CDR3 loop spans 12 amino acids.